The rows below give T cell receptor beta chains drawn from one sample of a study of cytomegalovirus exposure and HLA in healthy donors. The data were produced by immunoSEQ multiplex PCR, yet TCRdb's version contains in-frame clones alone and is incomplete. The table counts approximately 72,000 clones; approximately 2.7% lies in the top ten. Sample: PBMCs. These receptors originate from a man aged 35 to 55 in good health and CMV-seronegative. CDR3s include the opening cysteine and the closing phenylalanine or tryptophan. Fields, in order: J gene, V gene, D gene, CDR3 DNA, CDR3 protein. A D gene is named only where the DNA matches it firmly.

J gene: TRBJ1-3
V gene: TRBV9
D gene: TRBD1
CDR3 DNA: TGTGCCAGCAGCGTAGCCTCGGGACAGGGGGAAACCTACTCTGGAAACACCATATATTTT
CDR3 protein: CASSVASGQGETYSGNTIYF

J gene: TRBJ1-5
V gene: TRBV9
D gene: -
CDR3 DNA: TGTGCCAGCAGTTTTGACGGGGACAATCAGCCCCAGCATTTT
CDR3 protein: CASSFDGDNQPQHF

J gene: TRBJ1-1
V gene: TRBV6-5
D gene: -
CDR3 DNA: TGTGCCAGCAGCTCCCGCTGGGGAGGCACTGAAGCTTTCTTT
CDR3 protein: CASSSRWGGTEAFF

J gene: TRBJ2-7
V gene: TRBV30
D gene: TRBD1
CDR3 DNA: TGTGCCTGGAGTCCGACCCCTCCAGGGGGTTCCTACGAGCAGTACTTC
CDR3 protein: CAWSPTPPGGSYEQYF

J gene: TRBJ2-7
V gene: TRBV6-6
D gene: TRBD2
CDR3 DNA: TGTGCCAGCAGTCGGAGTGCCGGGACTAGGAACGGCGAGCAGTACTTC
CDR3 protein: CASSRSAGTRNGEQYF

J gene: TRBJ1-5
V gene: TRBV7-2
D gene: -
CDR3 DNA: TGTGCCAGCAGCTTAGCGGGGCGACAGAAGCTCCACCAGCCCCAGCATTTT
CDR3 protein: CASSLAGRQKLHQPQHF

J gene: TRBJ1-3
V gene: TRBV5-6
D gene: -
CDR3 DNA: TGTGCCAGCAGCTTGGGGGGGCGAGGAAACACCATATATTTT
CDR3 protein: CASSLGGRGNTIYF

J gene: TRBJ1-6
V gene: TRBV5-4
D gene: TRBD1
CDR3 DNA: TGTGCCAGCAGCCGGACAGGGGATGGAAATTCACCCCTCCACTTT
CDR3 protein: CASSRTGDGNSPLHF

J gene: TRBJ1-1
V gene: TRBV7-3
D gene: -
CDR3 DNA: TGTGCCAGCAGCTTATCGGGGGGAGGAACTGAAGCTTTCTTT
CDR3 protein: CASSLSGGGTEAFF

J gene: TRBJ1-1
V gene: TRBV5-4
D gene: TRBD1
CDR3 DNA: TGTGCCAGCAGCTGGGGACAGGGCGGTACTGAAGCTTTCTTT
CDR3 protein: CASSWGQGGTEAFF

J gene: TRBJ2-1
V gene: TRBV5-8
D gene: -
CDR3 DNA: TGTGCCAGCAGCTTGGCGGGGAGCTCCTACAATGAGCAGTTCTTC
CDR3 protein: CASSLAGSSYNEQFF

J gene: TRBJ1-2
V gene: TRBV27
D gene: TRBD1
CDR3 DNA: TGTGCCAGCAGTCAGGGGGCCGGCGGCTACACCTTC
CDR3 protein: CASSQGAGGYTF

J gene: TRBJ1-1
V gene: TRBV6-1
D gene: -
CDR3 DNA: TGTGCCAGCAGTGAAGCGGGACACCAACGAGCTTTCTTT
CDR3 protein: CASSEAGHQRAFF

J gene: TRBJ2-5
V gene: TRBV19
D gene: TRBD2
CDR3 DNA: TGTGCCAGTAGAGGGACTAGCCCTTACCAAGAGACCCAGTACTTC
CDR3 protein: CASRGTSPYQETQYF

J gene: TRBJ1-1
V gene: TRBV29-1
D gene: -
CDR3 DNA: TGCAGCGTCAAATCCGGGTTTTCTGAAGCTTTCTTT
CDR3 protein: CSVKSGFSEAFF

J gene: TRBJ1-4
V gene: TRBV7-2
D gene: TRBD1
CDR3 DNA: TGTGCCAGCAGCTTGAACAGGGGCGATGAAAAACTGTTTTTT
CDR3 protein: CASSLNRGDEKLFF

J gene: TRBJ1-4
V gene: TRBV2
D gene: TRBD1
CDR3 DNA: TGTGCCGGAGGACAGGGCAGGGGAGAAAAACTGTTTTTT
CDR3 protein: CAGGQGRGEKLFF

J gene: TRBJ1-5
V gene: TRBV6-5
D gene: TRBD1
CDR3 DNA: TGTGCCAGCAAGGGACAGGGCGCCGGGCCCCAGCATTTT
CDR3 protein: CASKGQGAGPQHF

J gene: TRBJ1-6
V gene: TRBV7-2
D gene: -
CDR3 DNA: TGTGCCAGCACCTTACAGGGTAATTCACCCCTCCACTTT
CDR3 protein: CASTLQGNSPLHF

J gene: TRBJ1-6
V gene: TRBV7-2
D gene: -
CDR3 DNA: TGTGCCAGCAGCTTAGTGTTGGGGCTTCCTAATTCACCCCTCCACTTT
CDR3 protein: CASSLVLGLPNSPLHF

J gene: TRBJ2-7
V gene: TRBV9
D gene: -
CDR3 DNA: TGTGCCAGCAGCGCAACTATACAGGGCGAGCAGTACTTC
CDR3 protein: CASSATIQGEQYF

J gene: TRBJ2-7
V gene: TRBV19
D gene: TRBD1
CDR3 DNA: TGTGCCAGTAGTATGGGACAGGGGAGCTACGAGCAGTACTTC
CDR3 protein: CASSMGQGSYEQYF

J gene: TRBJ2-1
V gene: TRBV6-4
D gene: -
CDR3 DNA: TGTGCCAGCAGCCTCTCTCTAGGAAGCAGAGAGCAGTTCTTC
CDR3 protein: CASSLSLGSREQFF

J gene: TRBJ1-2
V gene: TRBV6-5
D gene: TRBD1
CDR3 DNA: TGTGCCAGCAGTCCACGACAGGGTTACGGCTACACCTTC
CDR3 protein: CASSPRQGYGYTF

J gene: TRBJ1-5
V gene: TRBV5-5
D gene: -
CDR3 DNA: TGTGCCAGCAGCTTGTCCAGGTATGAACAGAGCAATCAGCCCCAGCATTTT
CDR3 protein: CASSLSRYEQSNQPQHF

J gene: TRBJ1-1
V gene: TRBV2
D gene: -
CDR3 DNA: TGTGCCAGCGAGTTCGAGAGCTATTTGAACACTGAAGCTTTCTTT
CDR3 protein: CASEFESYLNTEAFF

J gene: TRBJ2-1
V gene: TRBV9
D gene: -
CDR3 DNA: TGTGCCAGCAGCGAGAAAAGGGTCCCCCGGGGTGAGCAGTTCTTC
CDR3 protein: CASSEKRVPRGEQFF

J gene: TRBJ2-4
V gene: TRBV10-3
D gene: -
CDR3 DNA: TGTGCCATCAGTGATCCAGGGGAGAAGGAAAACATTCAGTACTTC
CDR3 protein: CAISDPGEKENIQYF

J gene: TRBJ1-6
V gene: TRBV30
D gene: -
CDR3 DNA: TGTGCCTGGAGTGTAGCAGGGGACTATAATTCACCCCTCCACTTT
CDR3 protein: CAWSVAGDYNSPLHF

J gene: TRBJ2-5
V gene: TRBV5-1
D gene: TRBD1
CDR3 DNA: TGCGCCAGCACCGGGGACAGCCGAGAGACCCAGTACTTC
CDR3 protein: CASTGDSRETQYF

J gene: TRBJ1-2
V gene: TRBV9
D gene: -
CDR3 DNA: TGTGCCAGCAGCGGCCGTGGCGGGCCGTATGGCTACACCTTC
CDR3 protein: CASSGRGGPYGYTF

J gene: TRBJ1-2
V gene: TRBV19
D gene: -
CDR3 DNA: TGTGCCAGTAGTATTTGGGTTCAGGATGGCTACACCTTC
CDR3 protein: CASSIWVQDGYTF

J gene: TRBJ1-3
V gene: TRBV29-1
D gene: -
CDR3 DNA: TGCAGCGTTGATGGACTGATCTCTGGAAACACCATATATTTT
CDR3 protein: CSVDGLISGNTIYF

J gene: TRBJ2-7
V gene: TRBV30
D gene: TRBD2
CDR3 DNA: TGTGCCTGGGGACTAGCGGGGGCTGCCGTTATAGGGGAGCAGTACTTC
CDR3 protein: CAWGLAGAAVIGEQYF

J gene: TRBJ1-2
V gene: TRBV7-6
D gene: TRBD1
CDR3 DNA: TGTGCCAGCAGCCTTACCGACAGGGAAGGTAGCTACACCTTC
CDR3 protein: CASSLTDREGSYTF

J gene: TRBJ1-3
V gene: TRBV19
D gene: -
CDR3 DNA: TGTGCCAGTGGAACGACAGGAGACTCTGGAAACACCATATATTTT
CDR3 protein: CASGTTGDSGNTIYF

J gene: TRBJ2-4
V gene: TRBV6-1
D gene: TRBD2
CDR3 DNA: TGCGCGGGGGGCGAAATAGCCAAAAACATTCAGTACTTC
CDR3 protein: CAGGEIAKNIQYF

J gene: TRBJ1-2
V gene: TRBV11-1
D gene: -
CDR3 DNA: TGTGCCAGCAGCCTGGACAGCGCTAACTATGGCTACACCTTC
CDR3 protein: CASSLDSANYGYTF

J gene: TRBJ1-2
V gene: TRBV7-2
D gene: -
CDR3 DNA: TGTGCCAGCAGCTTCGGAGGGGGGGCAGGTTATGGCTACACCTTC
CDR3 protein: CASSFGGGAGYGYTF

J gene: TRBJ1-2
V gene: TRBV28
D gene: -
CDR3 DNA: TGTGCCAGCAGCGTAGCTCAGGGAAGTGACTATGGCTACACCTTC
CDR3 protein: CASSVAQGSDYGYTF

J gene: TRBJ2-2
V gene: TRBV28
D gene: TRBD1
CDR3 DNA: TGTGCCAGCAGTTTATCAGGGGGCACCGGGGAGCTGTTTTTT
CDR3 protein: CASSLSGGTGELFF

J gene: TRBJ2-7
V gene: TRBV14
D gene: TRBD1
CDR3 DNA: TGTGCCAGCAGCCTTGGACAGGGCCCGTACGAGCAGTACTTC
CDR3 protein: CASSLGQGPYEQYF

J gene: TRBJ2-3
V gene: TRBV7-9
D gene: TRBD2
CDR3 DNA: TGTGCCAGCAGCCCGGGGGGGAGCACAGATACGCAGTATTTT
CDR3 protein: CASSPGGSTDTQYF

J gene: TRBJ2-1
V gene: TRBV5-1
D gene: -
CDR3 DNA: TGCGCCAGCAGCCCCCGCTCGGGGAACAATGAGCAGTTCTTC
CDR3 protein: CASSPRSGNNEQFF

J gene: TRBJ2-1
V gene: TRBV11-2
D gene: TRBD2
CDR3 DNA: TGTGCCAGCACCGATCCCGGGACTAGCGGATACAATGAGCAGTTCTTC
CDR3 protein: CASTDPGTSGYNEQFF

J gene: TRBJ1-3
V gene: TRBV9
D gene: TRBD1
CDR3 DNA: TGTGCCAGCAGCGAAACCGGGACAGGGCCTGGAAACACCATATATTTT
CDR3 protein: CASSETGTGPGNTIYF

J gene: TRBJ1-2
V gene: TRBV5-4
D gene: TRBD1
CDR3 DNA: TGTGCCAGCAGCCCAGGACAGGAGAAACATGGCTACACCTTC
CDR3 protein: CASSPGQEKHGYTF

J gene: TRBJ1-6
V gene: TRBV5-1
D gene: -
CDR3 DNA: TGCGCCAGCAGCTTGGACAACTATAATTCACCCCTCCACTTT
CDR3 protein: CASSLDNYNSPLHF

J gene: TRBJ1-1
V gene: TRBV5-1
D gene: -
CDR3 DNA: TGCGCCAGCAGCTTGAAAGGGGGAGCAGGGAACACTGAAGCTTTCTTT
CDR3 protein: CASSLKGGAGNTEAFF

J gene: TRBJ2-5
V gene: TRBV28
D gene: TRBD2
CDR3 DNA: TGTGCCAGCAGTTCACCTAGCGGGGCAATCCAAGAGACCCAGTACTTC
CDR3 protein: CASSSPSGAIQETQYF

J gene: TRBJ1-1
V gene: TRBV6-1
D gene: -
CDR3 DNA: TGTGCCGCTATAGAAGGCGGCACTGAAGCTTTCTTT
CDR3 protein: CAAIEGGTEAFF

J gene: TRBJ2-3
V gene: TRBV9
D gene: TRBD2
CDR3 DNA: TGTGCCAGCAGTATAGGGACTAGCGGGGGGATCCCAGATACGCAGTATTTT
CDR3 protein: CASSIGTSGGIPDTQYF

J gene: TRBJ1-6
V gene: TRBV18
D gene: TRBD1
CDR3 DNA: TGTGCCAGCTCACCACCGACAGGGGATAGCTATAATTCACCCCTCCACTTT
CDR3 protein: CASSPPTGDSYNSPLHF

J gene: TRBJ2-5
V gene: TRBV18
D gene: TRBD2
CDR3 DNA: TGTGCCAGCTCAGGACTAGCGGGGGGAGAAGAGACCCAGTACTTC
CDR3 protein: CASSGLAGGEETQYF

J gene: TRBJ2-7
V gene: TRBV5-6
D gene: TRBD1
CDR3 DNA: TGTGCCAGCAGCTATCGACAGGGCTACGAGCAGTACTTC
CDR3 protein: CASSYRQGYEQYF

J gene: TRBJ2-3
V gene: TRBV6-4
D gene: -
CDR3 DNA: TGTGCCAGCAGTGACTCGACGGGATTGTCGACAGATACGCAGTATTTT
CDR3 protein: CASSDSTGLSTDTQYF